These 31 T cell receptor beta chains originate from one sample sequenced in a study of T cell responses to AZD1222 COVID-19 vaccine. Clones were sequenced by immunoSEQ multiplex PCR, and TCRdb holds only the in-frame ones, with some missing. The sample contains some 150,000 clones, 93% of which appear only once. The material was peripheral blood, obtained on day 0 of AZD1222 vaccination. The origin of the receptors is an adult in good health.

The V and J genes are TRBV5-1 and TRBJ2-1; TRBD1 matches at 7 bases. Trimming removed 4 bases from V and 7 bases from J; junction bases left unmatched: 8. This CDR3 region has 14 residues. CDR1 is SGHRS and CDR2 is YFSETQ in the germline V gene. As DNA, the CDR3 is TGCGCCAGCAGCCTCAAGGGGGCGGAAAATGAGCAGTTCTTC. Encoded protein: CASSLKGAENEQFF.

CDR3 coding DNA: TGTGCCACCGGGACAGGGAGCTCCTATAATTCACCCCTCCACTTT. It yields the protein CATGTGSSYNSPLHF. This rearrangement joins TRBV2 to TRBJ1-6; 9 bases line up with TRBD1. Germline V gene data show CDR1 as SNHLY and CDR2 as FYNNEI. V lost 10 bases, J lost 0 bases, and 4 bases stayed unmatched. The CDR3 has 15 residues.

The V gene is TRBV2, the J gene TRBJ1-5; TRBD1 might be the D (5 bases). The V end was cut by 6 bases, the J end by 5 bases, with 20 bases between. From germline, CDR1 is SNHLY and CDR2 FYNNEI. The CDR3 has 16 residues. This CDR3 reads CASRGVAGLNYQPQHF. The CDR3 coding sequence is TGTGCCAGCAGGGGGGTGGCGGGGCTCAATTATCAGCCCCAGCATTTT.

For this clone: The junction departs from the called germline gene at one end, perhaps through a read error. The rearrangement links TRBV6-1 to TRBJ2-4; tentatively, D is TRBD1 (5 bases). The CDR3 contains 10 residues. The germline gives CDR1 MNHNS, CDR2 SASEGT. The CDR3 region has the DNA TGTGCCAGCAGTGAAAGGGGTACTATGTTC. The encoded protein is CASSERGTMF.

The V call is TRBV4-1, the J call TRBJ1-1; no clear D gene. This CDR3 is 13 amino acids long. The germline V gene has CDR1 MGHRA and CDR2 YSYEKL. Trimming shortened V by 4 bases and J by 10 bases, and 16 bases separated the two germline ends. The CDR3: CASSRLEGLGAFF. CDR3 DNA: TGCGCCAGCAGCCGATTAGAAGGGCTCGGAGCTTTCTTT.

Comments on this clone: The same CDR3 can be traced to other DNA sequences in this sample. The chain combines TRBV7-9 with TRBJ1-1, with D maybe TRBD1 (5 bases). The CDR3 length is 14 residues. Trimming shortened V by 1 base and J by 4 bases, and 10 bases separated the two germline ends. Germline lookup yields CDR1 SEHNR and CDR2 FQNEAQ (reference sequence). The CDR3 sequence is CASSLGGGSTEAFF. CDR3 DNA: TGTGCCAGCAGCTTAGGTGGGGGTAGCACTGAAGCTTTCTTT.

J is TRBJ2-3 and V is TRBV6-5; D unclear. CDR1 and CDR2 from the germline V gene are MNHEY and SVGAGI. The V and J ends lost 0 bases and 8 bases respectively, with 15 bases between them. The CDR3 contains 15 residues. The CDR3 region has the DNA TGTGCCAGCAGTTACTCGAACCCAAAGGAAGGTACGCAGTATTTT. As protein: CASSYSNPKEGTQYF.

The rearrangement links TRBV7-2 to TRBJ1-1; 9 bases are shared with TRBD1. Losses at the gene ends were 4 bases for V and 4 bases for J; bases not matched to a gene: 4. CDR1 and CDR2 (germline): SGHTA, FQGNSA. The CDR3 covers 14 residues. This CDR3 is CASSSQGAGTEAFF. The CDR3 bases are TGTGCCAGCAGCTCACAGGGGGCTGGCACTGAAGCTTTCTTT.

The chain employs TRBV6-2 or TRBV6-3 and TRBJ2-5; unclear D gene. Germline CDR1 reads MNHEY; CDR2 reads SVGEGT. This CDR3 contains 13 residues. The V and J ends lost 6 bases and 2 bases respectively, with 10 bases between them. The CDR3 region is CASSLLAQETQYF. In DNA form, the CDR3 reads TGTGCCAGCAGCTTACTGGCTCAAGAGACCCAGTACTTC.

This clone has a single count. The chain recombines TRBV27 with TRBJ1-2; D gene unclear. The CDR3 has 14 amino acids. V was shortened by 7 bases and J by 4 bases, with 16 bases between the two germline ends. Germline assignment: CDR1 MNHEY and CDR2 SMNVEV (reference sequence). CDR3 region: CASMRLAGIYGYTF. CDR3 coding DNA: TGTGCCAGCATGCGCCTTGCGGGCATCTATGGCTACACCTTC.

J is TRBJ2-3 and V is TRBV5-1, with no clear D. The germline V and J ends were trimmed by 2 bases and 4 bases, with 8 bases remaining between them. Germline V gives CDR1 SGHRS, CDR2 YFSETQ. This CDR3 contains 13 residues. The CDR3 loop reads CASSLVPADTQYF. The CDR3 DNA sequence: TGCGCCAGCAGCTTAGTCCCCGCAGATACGCAGTATTTT.

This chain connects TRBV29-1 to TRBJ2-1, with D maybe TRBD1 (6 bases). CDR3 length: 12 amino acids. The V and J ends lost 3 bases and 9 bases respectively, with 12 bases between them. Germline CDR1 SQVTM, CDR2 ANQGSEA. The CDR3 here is CSVEDSVVEQFF. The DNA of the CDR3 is TGCAGCGTTGAGGACAGTGTAGTTGAGCAGTTCTTC.

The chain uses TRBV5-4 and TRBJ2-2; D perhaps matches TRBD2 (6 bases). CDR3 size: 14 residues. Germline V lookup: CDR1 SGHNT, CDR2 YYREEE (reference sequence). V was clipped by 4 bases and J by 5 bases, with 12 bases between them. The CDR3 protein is CASSPGGRTGELFF. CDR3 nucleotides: TGTGCCAGCAGCCCTGGTGGGAGGACCGGGGAGCTGTTTTTT.

The CDR3 sequence is CASSLVSTGAWNEQFF. CDR3 DNA: TGTGCCAGCAGTTTGGTATCGACAGGGGCCTGGAATGAGCAGTTCTTC. This rearrangement joins TRBV28 to TRBJ2-1, with 8 nucleotides matching TRBD1. The V gene's germline CDR1 is MDHEN and CDR2 SYDVKM. CDR3 length: 16 residues. Trimming cost V 3 bases and J 7 bases; bases outside gene matches: 11.

In DNA form, the CDR3 reads TGTGCCAGCGGCATGATGCGGGGCGCCTACAATGAGCAGTTCTTC. Translation: CASGMMRGAYNEQFF. This chain joins TRBV2 and TRBJ2-1; the D gene is possibly TRBD2 (6 bases). There are 15 residues in the CDR3. CDR1 and CDR2 (germline): SNHLY, FYNNEI. V was pared by 8 bases and J by 2 bases, with 16 bases between. The complete variable domain, with remaining parts taken from reference TRBV2 and TRBJ2-1, reads EPEVTQTPSHQVTQMGQEVILRCVPISNHLYFYWYRQILGQKVEFLVSFYNNEISEKSEIFDDQFSVERPDGSNFTLKIRSTKLEDSAMYFCASGMMRGAYNEQFFGPGTRLTVL.

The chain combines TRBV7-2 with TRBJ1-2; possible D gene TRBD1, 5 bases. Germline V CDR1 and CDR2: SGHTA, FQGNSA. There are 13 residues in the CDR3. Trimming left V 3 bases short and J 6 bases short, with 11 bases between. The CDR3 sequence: CASSFQGRDGYTF. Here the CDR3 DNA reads TGTGCCAGCAGCTTTCAGGGCCGGGATGGCTACACCTTC.

CDR3 nucleotide sequence: TGTGCCAGCAGTTTTAGACCTAACGACAATGAGCAGTTCTTC. Translating it yields CASSFRPNDNEQFF. J is TRBJ2-1 and V is TRBV28; D unclear. The germline V gene has CDR1 MDHEN and CDR2 SYDVKM. The CDR3 loop spans 14 amino acids. V was shortened by 3 bases and J by 5 bases, with 11 bases between the two germline ends.

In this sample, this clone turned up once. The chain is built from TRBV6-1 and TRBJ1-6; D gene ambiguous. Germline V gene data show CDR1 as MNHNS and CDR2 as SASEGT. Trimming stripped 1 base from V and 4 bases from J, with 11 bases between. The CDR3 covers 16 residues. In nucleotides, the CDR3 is TGTGCCAGCAGTGAAGACCAAGAACTATATAATTCACCCCTCCACTTT. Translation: CASSEDQELYNSPLHF.

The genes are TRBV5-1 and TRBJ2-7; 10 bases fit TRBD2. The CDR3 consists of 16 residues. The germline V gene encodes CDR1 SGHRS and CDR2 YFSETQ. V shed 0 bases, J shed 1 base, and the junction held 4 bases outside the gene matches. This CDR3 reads CASSLAGTSASYEQYF. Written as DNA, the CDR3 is TGCGCCAGCAGCTTGGCCGGGACTAGCGCATCCTACGAGCAGTACTTC. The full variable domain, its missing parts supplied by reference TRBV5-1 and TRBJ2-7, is KAGVTQTPRYLIKTRGQQVTLSCSPISGHRSVSWYQQTPGQGLQFLFEYFSETQRNKGNFPGRFSGRQFSNSRSEMNVSTLELGDSALYLCASSLAGTSASYEQYFGPGTRLTVT.

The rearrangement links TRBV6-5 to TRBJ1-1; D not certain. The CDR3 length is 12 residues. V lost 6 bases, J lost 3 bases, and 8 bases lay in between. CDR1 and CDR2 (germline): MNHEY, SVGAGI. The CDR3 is CASRGGDTEAFF. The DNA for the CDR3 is TGTGCCAGCAGGGGCGGTGACACTGAAGCTTTCTTT.

This chain's CDR3 is CASSFSFGELFF. CDR3 coding DNA: TGTGCCAGCAGCTTTAGCTTCGGGGAGCTGTTTTTT. The V and J genes are TRBV7-2 and TRBJ2-2; D uncertain. The V gene's germline CDR1 is SGHTA and CDR2 FQGNSA. V was cut by 3 bases and J by 7 bases, with 6 bases left in between. The CDR3 length is 12 residues.

The CDR3 spells CASSLSRAESTEQYF. The CDR3 DNA follows: TGCGCCAGCAGCTTGAGCAGGGCAGAATCCACCGAGCAGTACTTC. The chain joins TRBV5-1 to TRBJ2-7, with D tentatively TRBD1 (5 bases). This CDR3 spans 15 amino acids. V was trimmed by 1 base and J by 6 bases, leaving 17 bases between them. CDR1 is SGHRS, CDR2 YFSETQ, per germline. The variable domain in full, completed from reference TRBV5-1 and TRBJ2-7, reads KAGVTQTPRYLIKTRGQQVTLSCSPISGHRSVSWYQQTPGQGLQFLFEYFSETQRNKGNFPGRFSGRQFSNSRSEMNVSTLELGDSALYLCASSLSRAESTEQYFGPGTRLTVT.

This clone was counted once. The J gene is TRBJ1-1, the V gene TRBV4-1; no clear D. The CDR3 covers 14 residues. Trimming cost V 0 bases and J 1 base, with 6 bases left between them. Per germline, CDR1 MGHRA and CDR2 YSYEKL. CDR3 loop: CASSQERANTEAFF. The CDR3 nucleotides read TGCGCCAGCAGCCAAGAACGGGCGAACACTGAAGCTTTCTTT.

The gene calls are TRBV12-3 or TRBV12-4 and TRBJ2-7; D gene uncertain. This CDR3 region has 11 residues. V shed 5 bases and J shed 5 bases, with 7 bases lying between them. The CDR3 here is CASSTDNEQYF. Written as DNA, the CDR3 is TGTGCCAGCAGTACCGACAACGAGCAGTACTTC.

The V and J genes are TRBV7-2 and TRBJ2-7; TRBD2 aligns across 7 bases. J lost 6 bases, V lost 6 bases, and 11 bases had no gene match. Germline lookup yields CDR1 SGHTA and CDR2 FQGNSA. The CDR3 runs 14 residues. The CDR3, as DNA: TGTGCCAGCAGTCGCTTGACTAGCTACAGCGAGCAGTACTTC. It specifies CASSRLTSYSEQYF.

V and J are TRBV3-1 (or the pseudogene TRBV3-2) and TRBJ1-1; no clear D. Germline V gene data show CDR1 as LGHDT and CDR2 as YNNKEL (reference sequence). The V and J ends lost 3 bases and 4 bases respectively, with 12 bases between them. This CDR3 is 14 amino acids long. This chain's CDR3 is CASSHGGASTEAFF. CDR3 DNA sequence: TGTGCCAGCAGCCACGGTGGAGCATCCACTGAAGCTTTCTTT.

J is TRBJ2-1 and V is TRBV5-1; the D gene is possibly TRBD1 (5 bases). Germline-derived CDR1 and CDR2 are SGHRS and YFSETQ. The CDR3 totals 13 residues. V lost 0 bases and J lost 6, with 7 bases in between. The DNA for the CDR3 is TGCGCCAGCAGCTTGGGACAGCTCAATGAGCAGTTCTTC. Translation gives CASSLGQLNEQFF. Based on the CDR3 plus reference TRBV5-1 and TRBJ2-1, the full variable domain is KAGVTQTPRYLIKTRGQQVTLSCSPISGHRSVSWYQQTPGQGLQFLFEYFSETQRNKGNFPGRFSGRQFSNSRSEMNVSTLELGDSALYLCASSLGQLNEQFFGPGTRLTVL.

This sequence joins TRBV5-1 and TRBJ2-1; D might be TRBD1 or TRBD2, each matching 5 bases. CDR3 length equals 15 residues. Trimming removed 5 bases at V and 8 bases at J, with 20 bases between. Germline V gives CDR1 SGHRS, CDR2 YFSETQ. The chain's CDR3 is CASSPNPGTEDEQFF. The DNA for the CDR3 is TGCGCCAGCAGTCCTAATCCCGGGACCGAGGATGAGCAGTTCTTC.

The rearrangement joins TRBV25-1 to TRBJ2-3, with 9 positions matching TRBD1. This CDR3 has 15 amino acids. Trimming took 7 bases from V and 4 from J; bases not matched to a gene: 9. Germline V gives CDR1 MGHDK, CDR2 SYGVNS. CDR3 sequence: CASNPQGDRADTQYF. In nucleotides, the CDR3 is TGTGCCAGCAATCCCCAGGGGGACAGGGCAGATACGCAGTATTTT.

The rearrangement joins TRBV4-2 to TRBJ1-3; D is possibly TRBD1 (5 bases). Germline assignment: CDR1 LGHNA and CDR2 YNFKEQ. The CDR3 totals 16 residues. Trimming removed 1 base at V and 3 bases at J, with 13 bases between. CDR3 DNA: TGTGCCAGCAGCCAAGGCCAGGGAGACCATGGAAACACCATATATTTT. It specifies CASSQGQGDHGNTIYF.

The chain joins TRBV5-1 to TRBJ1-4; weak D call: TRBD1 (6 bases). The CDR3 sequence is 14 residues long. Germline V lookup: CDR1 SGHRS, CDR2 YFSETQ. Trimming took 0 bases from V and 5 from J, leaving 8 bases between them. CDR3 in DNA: TGCGCCAGCAGCTTGGGTCAGGGGAATGAAAAACTGTTTTTT. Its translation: CASSLGQGNEKLFF.